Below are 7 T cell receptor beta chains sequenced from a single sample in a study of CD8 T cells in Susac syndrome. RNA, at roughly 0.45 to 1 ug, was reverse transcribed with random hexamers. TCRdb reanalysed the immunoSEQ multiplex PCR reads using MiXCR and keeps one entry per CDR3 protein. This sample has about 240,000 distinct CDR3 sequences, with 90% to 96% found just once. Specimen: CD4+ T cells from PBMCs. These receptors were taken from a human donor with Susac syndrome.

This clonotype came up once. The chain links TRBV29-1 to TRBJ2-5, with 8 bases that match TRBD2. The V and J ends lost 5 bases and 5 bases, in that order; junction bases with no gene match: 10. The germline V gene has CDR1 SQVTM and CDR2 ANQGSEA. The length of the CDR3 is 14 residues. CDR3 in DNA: TGCAGCGTTTTACCGGGAGGGAGGGGGGAGACCCAGTACTTC. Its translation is CSVLPGGRGETQYF.

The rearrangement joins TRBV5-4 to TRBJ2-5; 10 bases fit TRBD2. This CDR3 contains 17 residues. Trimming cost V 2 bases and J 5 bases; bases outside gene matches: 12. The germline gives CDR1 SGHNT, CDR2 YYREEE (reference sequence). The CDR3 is CASSFLSSGRRGETQYF. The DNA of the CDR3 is TGTGCCAGCAGCTTTCTGTCTAGCGGGAGAAGGGGTGAGACCCAGTACTTC.

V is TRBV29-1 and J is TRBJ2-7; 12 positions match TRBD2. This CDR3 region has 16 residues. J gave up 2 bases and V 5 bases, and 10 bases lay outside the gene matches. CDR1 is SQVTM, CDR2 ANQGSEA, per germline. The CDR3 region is CSVSPTSGRWTYEQYF. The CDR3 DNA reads TGCAGCGTTAGTCCGACTAGCGGGAGATGGACCTACGAGCAGTACTTC.

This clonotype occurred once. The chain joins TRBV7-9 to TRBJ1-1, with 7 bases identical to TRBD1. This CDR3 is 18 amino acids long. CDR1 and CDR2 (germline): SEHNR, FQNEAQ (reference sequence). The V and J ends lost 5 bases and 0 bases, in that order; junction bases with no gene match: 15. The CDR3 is CASSRKPPPGGMNTEAFF. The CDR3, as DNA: TGTGCCAGCAGCCGAAAGCCCCCTCCAGGGGGGATGAACACTGAAGCTTTCTTT.

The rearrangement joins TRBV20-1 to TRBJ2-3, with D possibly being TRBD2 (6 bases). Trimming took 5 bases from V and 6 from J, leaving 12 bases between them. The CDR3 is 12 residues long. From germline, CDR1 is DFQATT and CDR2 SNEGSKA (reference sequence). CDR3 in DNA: TGCAGTGCTCCGGGACTCCCGGATACGCAGTATTTT. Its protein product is CSAPGLPDTQYF.

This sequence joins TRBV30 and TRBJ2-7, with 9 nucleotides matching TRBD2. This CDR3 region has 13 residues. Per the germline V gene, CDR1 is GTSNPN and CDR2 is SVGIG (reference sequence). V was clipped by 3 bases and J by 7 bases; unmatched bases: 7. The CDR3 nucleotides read TGTGCCTGGAGGGTAGCGGGAGCTAGTGAGCAGTACTTC. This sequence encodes CAWRVAGASEQYF.

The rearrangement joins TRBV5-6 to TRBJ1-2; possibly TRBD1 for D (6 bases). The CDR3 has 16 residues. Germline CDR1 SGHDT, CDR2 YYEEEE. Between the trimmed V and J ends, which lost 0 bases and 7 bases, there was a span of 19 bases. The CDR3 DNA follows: TGTGCCAGCAGCTTGGAGACGGGCAGGGGAGGGATTGGCTACACCTTC. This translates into CASSLETGRGGIGYTF.